This paragraph covers one T cell receptor (beta chain) sequence. The sample originates from a study of blood T cell repertoires in COVID-19. For the study at large: Sites across the United States, Italy and Spain contributed samples from acute and convalescent COVID-19. The analysed material was cDNA or gDNA that came from T cells, B-cell-depleted T cells, or PBMCs.

The protocol was immunoSEQ multiplex PCR, while the TCRdb copy is restricted to in-frame clones and leaves out a portion. The profile shows fewer than 300,000 clones, about 87% of them singletons. The source material was peripheral blood. This sequence was found in a woman aged 35 to 49 who had recovered from COVID-19.

The CDR3 region has the DNA TGTGCCAGCAGCTTAGCTGGGGGCGAGGGGAATCAGCCCCAGCATTTT. This codes for CASSLAGGEGNQPQHF. The chain carries TRBV13 and TRBJ1-5; D might be TRBD1 (6 bases). Trimming removed 1 base at V and 4 bases at J, with 14 bases between. Germline loops: CDR1 PRHDT, CDR2 FYEKMQ (reference sequence). The CDR3 is 16 amino acids.